Sequencing of this TCR beta chain was carried out in a study of OX40 agonist ivuxolimab in advanced cancers. Context from the whole study: Ivuxolimab, which targeted the costimulatory receptor OX40 (CD134), was an agonistic, fully human IgG2 monoclonal antibody. Patients were allowed to have had prior anti-PD-1, anti-PD-L1 or anti-CTLA-4 therapy, and roughly 40% of the dose-escalation patients had previously received checkpoint inhibitors. Partial responses were achieved by three dose-escalation patients, of whom one had hepatocellular carcinoma and two had cutaneous melanoma. The paper describes the monotherapy dose-escalation part (N ≈ 52 patients) of the phase I trial of ivuxolimab. Of the approximately 54 patients in dose escalation, about 20 had hepatocellular carcinoma, some 15 had melanoma, 9 had renal cell carcinoma and 9 had head and neck cancer. In the dose-escalation cohort, around four fifths of patients were male, and the mean age was approximately 60 years with a range of 23 to 79. Intravenous ivuxolimab was administered to patients every 2 weeks at six dose levels: 0.01, 0.1, 0.3, 1.5, 3 and 10 mg/kg. The point of sequencing TCRbeta in the periphery was to test whether ivuxolimab changed TCR sequence diversity and drove clonal T-cell expansion.

The trial excluded patients who had a history of autoimmune disease or who were on systemic immunosuppression. In every dose cohort, peripheral blood was drawn for TCR sequencing at baseline, cycle 4 day 1, and cycle 7 day 1. Samples were obtained from an open-label, multicenter, first-in-human phase I dose-escalation trial of ivuxolimab. The trial enrolled adults with locally advanced or metastatic head and neck squamous cell, hepatocellular, melanoma or renal cell carcinoma. CD4+ and CD8+ T cells were sorted separately from peripheral blood before TCR sequencing. What the study reported, not specific to this receptor: The antigen specificity of the clonally expanded peripheral T cells was not determined. Low levels of normalized T-cell clonal expansion were also seen in some nonresponding patients. In the 0.1-3.0 mg/kg groups, partial responders had among the lowest normalized peripheral clonal expansion, particularly in CD8+ T cells. At doses of 0.1 to 3.0 mg/kg, clonal expansion of both CD4+ and CD8+ T cells in blood was seen between baseline and week 6. After ivuxolimab, expanded clones were on average more numerous among CD8+ T cells than among CD4+ T cells.

For sequencing of the TCRbeta CDR3 region, genomic DNA was extracted from the sorted cells. The immunoSEQ Assay was used for sequencing of TCRbeta CDR3 regions. TCRdb provides this immuneACCESS table in a form limited to in-frame rearrangements. Some clones are lacking; in checked studies, under half of them reflect an unresolved V gene, and why the rest are absent is not known. This sample gives over 5,500 clones in total; about 95% of them show up just once. The ten biggest clones cover approximately 10% of the sample. On this clone: The target of this receptor is not known. Nothing much larger sits one base from this clone, and base qualities are not available.

The CDR3 goes from the cysteine to the phenylalanine over 14 residues. Solely the CDR3 DNA is kept, with 42 bases framed from the first base. The germline V gene encodes CDR1 MNHNS and CDR2 SASEGT. The junction carries 10 bases between V and J, which are trimmed by 7 bases and 0 bases respectively. The TCR was taken from an adult with an advanced solid tumor such as melanoma, head and neck, liver or kidney cancer. Rearrangement joined TRBV6-1 to TRBJ2-4, with no reliable assignment of the D segment. This specimen consisted of CD4+ or CD8+ T cells sorted from blood, obtained in a trial of the OX40 agonist ivuxolimab. The nucleotides are TGTGCCAGCAAGGGTCTCATAGCCAAAAACATTCAGTACTTC. This gives the protein CASKGLIAKNIQYF.